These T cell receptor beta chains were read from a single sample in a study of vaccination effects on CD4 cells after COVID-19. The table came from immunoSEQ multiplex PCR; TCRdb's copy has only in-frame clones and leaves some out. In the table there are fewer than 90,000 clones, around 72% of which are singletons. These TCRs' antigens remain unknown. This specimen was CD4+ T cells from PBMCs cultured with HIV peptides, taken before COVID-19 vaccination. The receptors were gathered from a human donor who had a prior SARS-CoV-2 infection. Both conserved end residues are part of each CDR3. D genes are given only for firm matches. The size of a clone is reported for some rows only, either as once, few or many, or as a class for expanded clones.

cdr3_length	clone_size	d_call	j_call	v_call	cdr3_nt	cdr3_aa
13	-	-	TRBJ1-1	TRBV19	TGTGCCAGTAGGGTGAACATGAACACTGAAGCTTTCTTT	CASRVNMNTEAFF
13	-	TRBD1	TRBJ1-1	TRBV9	TGTGCCAGCAGCTACCAAGGACAGGGGAAAGCTTTCTTT	CASSYQGQGKAFF
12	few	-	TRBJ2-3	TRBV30	TGTGCCTGGAGTGTGTCTAGCGCTACGCAGTATTTT	CAWSVSSATQYF
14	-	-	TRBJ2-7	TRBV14	TGTGCCAGCAGCCAAGGCGTCATACTATACGAGCAGTACTTC	CASSQGVILYEQYF
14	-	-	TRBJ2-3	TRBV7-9	TGTGCCAGCAGCTTAGGACGGAACACAGATACGCAGTATTTT	CASSLGRNTDTQYF
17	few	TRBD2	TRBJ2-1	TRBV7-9	TGTGCCAGCGGGAACCCACCGGGACTAGCGGCTTACAATGAGCAGTTCTTC	CASGNPPGLAAYNEQFF
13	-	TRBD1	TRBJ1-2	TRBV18	TGTGCCAGCTCGTCGACAGGGGCGGGTGGCTACACCTTC	CASSSTGAGGYTF
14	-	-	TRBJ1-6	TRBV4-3	TGCGCCAGCAGCCAAGAGTACACGGGGGAAGCCCTCCACTTT	CASSQEYTGEALHF
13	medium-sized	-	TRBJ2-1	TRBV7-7	TGTGCTAGCAGCCCGGACAGATACAATGAGCAGTTCTTC	CASSPDRYNEQFF
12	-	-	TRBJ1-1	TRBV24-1	TGTGCCACCAGTGACGCAGTCTCCGAAGCTTTCTTT	CATSDAVSEAFF
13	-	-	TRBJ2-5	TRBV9	TGTGCCAGCAGCGACCGGGACCGAACGTCCCAGTACTTC	CASSDRDRTSQYF
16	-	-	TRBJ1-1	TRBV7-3	TGTGCCAGCAGCTTAACTTCCGACCTTTTAGGCGCTGAAGCTTTCTTT	CASSLTSDLLGAEAFF
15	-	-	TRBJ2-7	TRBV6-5	TGTGCCAGCAGTTACTCGAGAGGGATCTCCTACGAGCAGTACTTC	CASSYSRGISYEQYF
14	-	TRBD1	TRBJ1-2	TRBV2	TGTGCCAGCAGTGGGACAGGGGTTAACTATGGCTACACCTTC	CASSGTGVNYGYTF
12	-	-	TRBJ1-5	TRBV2	TGTGCCAGCAGGGGTGGGGGGGTGCCCCAGCATTTT	CASRGGGVPQHF
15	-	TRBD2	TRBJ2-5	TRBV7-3	TGTGCCAGCAGCTCGGTAGCGGGAGAAGGAGAGACCCAGTACTTC	CASSSVAGEGETQYF
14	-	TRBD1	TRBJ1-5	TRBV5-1	TGCGCCAGCAGCCAAGGGACAGGCAATCAGCCCCAGCATTTT	CASSQGTGNQPQHF
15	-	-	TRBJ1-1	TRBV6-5	TGTGCCAGCAGTTACATACAGGGTAGGGGCACTGAAGCTTTCTTT	CASSYIQGRGTEAFF
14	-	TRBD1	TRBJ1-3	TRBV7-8	TGTGCCAGCAGTCAGACAGGGTTAGGAAACACCATATATTTT	CASSQTGLGNTIYF
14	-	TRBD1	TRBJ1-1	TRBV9	TGTGCCAGCAGCGTAGGACAGGGCGGAACTGAAGCTTTCTTT	CASSVGQGGTEAFF
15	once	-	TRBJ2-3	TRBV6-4	TGTGCCAGCAGTGACCGACCAGGGGATACATATACGCAGTATTTT	CASSDRPGDTYTQYF
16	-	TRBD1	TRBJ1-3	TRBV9	TGTGCCAGCAGCGCAGGTACAGGGGATGGAGGAAACACCATATATTTT	CASSAGTGDGGNTIYF
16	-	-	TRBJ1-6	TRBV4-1	TGCGCCAGCAGCCAAGTTGGAAGGGAGCTTAGGGCACCCCTCCACTTT	CASSQVGRELRAPLHF
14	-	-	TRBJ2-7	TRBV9	TGTGCCAGCAGCCCCGCAGAAGGGTCCTACGAGCAGTACTTC	CASSPAEGSYEQYF
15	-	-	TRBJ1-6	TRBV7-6	TGTGCCAGCAGCTTGGGGGGACTCTATAATTCACCCCTCCACTTT	CASSLGGLYNSPLHF
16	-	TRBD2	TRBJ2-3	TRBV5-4	TGTGCCAGCAGCAGGGGACTAGCGGGGAGCACAGATACGCAGTATTTT	CASSRGLAGSTDTQYF
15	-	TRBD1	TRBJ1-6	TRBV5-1	TGCGCCAGCAGCCCAGGGACAGGGGGCAGGTCACCCCTCCACTTT	CASSPGTGGRSPLHF
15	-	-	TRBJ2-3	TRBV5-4	TGTGCCAGCAGCTTGCCGCGCTCAGGAGGAGATACGCAGTATTTT	CASSLPRSGGDTQYF
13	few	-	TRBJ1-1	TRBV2	TGTGCCAGCAGTGAAGCCGCCAACACTGAAGCTTTCTTT	CASSEAANTEAFF
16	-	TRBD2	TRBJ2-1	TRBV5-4	TGTGCCAGCAGCTCTGGGCTAGCGGGGACCTACAATGAGCAGTTCTTC	CASSSGLAGTYNEQFF
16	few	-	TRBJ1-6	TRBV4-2	TGTGCCAGCAGCCAGACTACGGGACGGGTCAATTCACCCCTCCACTTT	CASSQTTGRVNSPLHF
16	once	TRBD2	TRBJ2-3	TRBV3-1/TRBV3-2	TGTGCCAGCAGCCCGGTAGCGGGGGGTTTCACAGATACGCAGTATTTT	CASSPVAGGFTDTQYF
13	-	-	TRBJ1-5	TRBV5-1	TGCGCCAGCAGCTTGGTGGCAGGACAGCCCCAGCATTTT	CASSLVAGQPQHF
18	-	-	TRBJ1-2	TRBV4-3	TGCGCCAGCAGCCAAGATGAAGGCAGGCGCCCATCTAACTATGGCTACACCTTC	CASSQDEGRRPSNYGYTF
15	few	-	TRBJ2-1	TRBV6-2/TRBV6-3	TGTGCCAGCACCCCACTGGGCCTTACCTACAATGAGCAGTTCTTC	CASTPLGLTYNEQFF
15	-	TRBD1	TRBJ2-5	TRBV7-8	TGTGCCAGCAGCTCGGGACAGGGGGTACGGGAGACCCAGTACTTC	CASSSGQGVRETQYF
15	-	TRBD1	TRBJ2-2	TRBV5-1	TGCGCCAGCAGCGCAATGACAGGGGACACCGGGGAGCTGTTTTTT	CASSAMTGDTGELFF
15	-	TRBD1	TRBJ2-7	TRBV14	TGTGCCAGCAGCCCTCAGGGGGCCTGGTGGAACGAGCAGTACTTC	CASSPQGAWWNEQYF
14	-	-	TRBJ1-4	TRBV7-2	TGTGCCAGCAGCTGGGGAGGTACGGGCGAAAAACTGTTTTTT	CASSWGGTGEKLFF
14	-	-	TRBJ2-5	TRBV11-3	TGTGCCAGCAGCTTAGGGACAGCCGCCGGAACCCAGTACTTC	CASSLGTAAGTQYF
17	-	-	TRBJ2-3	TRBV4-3	TGCGCCAGCAGCCAAAGCGGCCGAGGGATGGGCACAGATACGCAGTATTTT	CASSQSGRGMGTDTQYF
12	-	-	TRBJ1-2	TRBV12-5	TGTGCTAGTGGTGGACCTTTTGGTGGCTACACCTTC	CASGGPFGGYTF
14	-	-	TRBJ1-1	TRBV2	TGTGCCAGCAGTGGGGGGCGGGGAGGCACTGAAGCTTTCTTT	CASSGGRGGTEAFF
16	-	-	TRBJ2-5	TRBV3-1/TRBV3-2	TGTGCCAGCAGCCAAGGAAATTCGCCTGGGGTGGAGACCCAGTACTTC	CASSQGNSPGVETQYF
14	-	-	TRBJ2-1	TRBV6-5	TGTGCCAGCAGCACGGGATCCCACTACAATGAGCAGTTCTTC	CASSTGSHYNEQFF
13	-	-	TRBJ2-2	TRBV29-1	TGCAGCGTGAAGAACGGGGGGCACGGGGAGCTGTTTTTT	CSVKNGGHGELFF
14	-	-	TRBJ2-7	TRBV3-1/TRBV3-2	TGTGCCAGCAGCCAATTTGAGGGGAATGGCGAGCAGTACTTC	CASSQFEGNGEQYF
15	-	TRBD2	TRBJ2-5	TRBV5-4	TGTGCCAGCAGCCCTCGAGCGGGGGGCAAAGAGACCCAGTACTTC	CASSPRAGGKETQYF
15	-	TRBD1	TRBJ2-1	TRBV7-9	TGTGCCAGCAGCCCTATCGGACAGGGGAGGGCTGAGCAGTTCTTC	CASSPIGQGRAEQFF
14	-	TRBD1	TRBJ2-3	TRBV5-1	TGCGCCAGCAGCTTGACGGGACAGGGAGGGACGCAGTATTTT	CASSLTGQGGTQYF
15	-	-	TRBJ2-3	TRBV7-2	TGTGCCAGCAGCTTCCGGGACGCAAACCTAAATACGCAGTATTTT	CASSFRDANLNTQYF
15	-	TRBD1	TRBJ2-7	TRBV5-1	TGCGCCAGCAGCTCTGGACAGGGACAACCCTACGAGCAGTACTTC	CASSSGQGQPYEQYF
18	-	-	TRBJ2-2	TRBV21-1	TGTGCCAGCAGCAAAGCCAGGGTAGCGGGAGGGAAGACCGGGGAGCTGTTTTTT	CASSKARVAGGKTGELFF
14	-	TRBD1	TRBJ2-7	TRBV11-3	TGTGCCAGCAGCTTAGGAGGGGGCGCATACGAGCAGTACTTC	CASSLGGGAYEQYF
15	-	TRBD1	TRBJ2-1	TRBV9	TGTGCCAGCAGCGTCCGGGACAGGGGTGAGAATGAGCAGTTCTTC	CASSVRDRGENEQFF
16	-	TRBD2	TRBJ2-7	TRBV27	TGTGCCAGCAGTGCCCCCCTAGCGGGGGCTACCTACGAGCAGTACTTC	CASSAPLAGATYEQYF
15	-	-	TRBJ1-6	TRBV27	TGTGCCAGCACTCTACAAGCCTTGGGTAATTCACCCCTCCACTTT	CASTLQALGNSPLHF
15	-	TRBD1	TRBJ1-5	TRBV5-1	TGCGCCAGCAGCGCCGGGACAGGGAGCAATCAGCCCCAGCATTTT	CASSAGTGSNQPQHF
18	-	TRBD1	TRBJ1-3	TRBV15	TGTGCCACCAGCAGATGGGGGGGGACAGCTTCCTCTGGAAACACCATATATTTT	CATSRWGGTASSGNTIYF
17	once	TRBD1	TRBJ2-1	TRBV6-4	TGTGCCAGCAGTGAGCGCCCGGGACAGAGCGCCTACAATGAGCAGTTCTTC	CASSERPGQSAYNEQFF